The clone carrying this T cell receptor beta chain was seen repeatedly, ten times or more. What it binds is unknown. The data stem from a study of identical twins. Broader study findings: Models predicted less out-of-frame TCR alpha sharing in monozygotic twins than was found. With abundant cord blood beta clonotypes, insertions were fewer; memory repertoires showed no such pattern.

V was cut by 4 bases and J by 4 bases, with 16 bases left in between. Germline V gene sequence: CDR1 SGHTA, CDR2 FQGNSA. The CDR3 is 15 residues long. TCRdb passed the 5' RACE reads through MiXCR, listing each CDR3 protein once. The top ten hold 1.5% to 2% of the sample, which has about 690,000 distinct CDR3 sequences, 6.1% seen once. V is TRBV7-2 and J is TRBJ1-2, with a tentative D call TRBD1 (5 bases). What was sequenced was naive T cells sorted from blood. This receptor was obtained from a young man in good health. CDR3: CASSSLGGGGYGYTF. The CDR3 DNA is TGTGCCAGCAGCTCCCTAGGAGGCGGGGGCTATGGCTACACCTTC.